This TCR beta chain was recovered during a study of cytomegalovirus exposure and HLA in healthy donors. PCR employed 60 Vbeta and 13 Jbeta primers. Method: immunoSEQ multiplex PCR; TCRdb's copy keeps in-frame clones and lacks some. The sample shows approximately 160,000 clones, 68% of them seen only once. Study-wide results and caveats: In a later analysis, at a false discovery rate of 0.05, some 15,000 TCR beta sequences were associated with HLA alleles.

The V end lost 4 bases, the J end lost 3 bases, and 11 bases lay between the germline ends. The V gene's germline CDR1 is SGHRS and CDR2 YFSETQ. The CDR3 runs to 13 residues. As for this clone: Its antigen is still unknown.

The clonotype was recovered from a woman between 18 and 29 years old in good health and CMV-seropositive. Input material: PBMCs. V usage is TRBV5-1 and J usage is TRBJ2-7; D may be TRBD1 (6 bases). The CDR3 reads CASSPDRFYEQYF. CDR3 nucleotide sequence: TGCGCCAGCAGCCCGGACAGATTCTACGAGCAGTACTTC. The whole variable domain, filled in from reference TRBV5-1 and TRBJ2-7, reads KAGVTQTPRYLIKTRGQQVTLSCSPISGHRSVSWYQQTPGQGLQFLFEYFSETQRNKGNFPGRFSGRQFSNSRSEMNVSTLELGDSALYLCASSPDRFYEQYFGPGTRLTVT.